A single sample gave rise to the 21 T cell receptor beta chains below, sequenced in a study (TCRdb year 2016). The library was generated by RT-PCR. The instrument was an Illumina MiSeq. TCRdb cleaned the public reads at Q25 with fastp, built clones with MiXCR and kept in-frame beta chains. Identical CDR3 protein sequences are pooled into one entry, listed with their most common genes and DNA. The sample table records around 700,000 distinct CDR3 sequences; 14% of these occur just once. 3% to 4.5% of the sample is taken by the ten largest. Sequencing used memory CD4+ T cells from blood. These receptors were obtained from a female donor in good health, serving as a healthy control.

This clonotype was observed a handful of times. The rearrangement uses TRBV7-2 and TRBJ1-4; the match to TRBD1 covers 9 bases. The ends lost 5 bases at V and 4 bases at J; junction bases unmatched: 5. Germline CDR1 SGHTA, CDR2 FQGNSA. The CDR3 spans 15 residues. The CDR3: CASSPETGGNEKLFF. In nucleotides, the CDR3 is TGTGCCAGCAGCCCGGAGACAGGGGGTAATGAAAAACTGTTTTTT.

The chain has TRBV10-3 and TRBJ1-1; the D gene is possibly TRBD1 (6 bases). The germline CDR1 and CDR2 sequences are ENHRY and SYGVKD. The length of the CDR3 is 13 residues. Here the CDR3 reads CVISYSGEFEAFF. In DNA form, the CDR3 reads TGTGTTATCAGTTACTCAGGGGAGTTTGAAGCTTTCTTT.

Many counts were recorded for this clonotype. Here the CDR3 DNA reads TGTGCCAGCAGTTTTCAAGCGGGACCCTACAATGAGCAGTTCTTC. It translates to CASSFQAGPYNEQFF. V is TRBV6-2 or TRBV6-3 and J is TRBJ2-1; 7 bases are shared with TRBD2. This CDR3 region has 15 residues. After removal of 4 bases from V and 2 bases from J, the junction contained 5 bases not matched to a gene. The germline gives CDR1 MNHEY, CDR2 SVGEGT.

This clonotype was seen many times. CDR3 nucleotide sequence: TGCAGCGTTTCGGAGATGAAAGCTTTCTTT. Its protein product is CSVSEMKAFF. The chain is built from TRBV29-1 and TRBJ1-1; D gene uncertain. V lost 5 bases and J lost 9, with 10 bases in between. The length of the CDR3 is 10 residues. In germline, CDR1 is SQVTM, CDR2 ANQGSEA.

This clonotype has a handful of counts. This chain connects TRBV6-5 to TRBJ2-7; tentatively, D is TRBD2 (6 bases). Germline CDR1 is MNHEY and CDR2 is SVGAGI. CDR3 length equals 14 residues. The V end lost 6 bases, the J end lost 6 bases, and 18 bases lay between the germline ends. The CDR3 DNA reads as TGTGCCAGCAGCTCGAGGCGGGGTTTTGTCGAGCAGTACTTC. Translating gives CASSSRRGFVEQYF.

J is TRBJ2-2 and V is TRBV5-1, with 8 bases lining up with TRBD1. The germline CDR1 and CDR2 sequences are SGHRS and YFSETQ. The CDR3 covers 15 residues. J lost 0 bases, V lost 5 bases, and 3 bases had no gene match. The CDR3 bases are TGCGCCAGCAGGGAACAGGGGGCGAACACCGGGGAGCTGTTTTTT. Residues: CASREQGANTGELFF.

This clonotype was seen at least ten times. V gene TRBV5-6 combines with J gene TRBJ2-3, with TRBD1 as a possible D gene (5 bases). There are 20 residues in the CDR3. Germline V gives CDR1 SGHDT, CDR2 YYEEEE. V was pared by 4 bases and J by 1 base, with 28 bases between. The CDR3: CASSTPWAALTGPRTDTQYF. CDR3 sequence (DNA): TGTGCCAGCAGCACCCCCTGGGCAGCGCTTACAGGCCCGCGCACAGATACGCAGTATTTT.

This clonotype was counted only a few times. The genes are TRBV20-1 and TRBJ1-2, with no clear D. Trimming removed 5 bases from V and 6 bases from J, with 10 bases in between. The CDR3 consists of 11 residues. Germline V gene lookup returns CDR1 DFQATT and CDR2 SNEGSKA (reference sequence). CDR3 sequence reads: CSASHLNGYTF. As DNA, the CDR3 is TGCAGTGCTTCGCATTTAAATGGCTACACCTTC.

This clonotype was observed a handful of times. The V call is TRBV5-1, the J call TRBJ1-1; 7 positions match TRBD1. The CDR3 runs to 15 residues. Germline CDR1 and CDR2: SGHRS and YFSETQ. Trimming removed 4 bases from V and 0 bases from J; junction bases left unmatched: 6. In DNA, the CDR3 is TGCGCCAGCAGCCCGGGACAGATCATGAACACTGAAGCTTTCTTT. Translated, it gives CASSPGQIMNTEAFF.

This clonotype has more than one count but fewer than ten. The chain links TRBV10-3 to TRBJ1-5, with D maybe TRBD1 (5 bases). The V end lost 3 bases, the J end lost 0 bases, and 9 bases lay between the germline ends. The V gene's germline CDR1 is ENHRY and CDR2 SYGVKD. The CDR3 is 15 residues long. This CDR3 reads CAISDGGNSNQPQHF. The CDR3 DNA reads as TGTGCCATCAGTGATGGGGGGAATAGCAATCAGCCCCAGCATTTT.

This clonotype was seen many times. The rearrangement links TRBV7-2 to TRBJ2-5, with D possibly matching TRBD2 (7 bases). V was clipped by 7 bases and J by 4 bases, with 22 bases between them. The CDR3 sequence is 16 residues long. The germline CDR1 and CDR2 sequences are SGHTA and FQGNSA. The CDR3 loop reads CASTNPGGGRGETQYF. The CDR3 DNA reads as TGTGCCAGCACCAACCCGGGGGGCGGGAGAGGAGAGACCCAGTACTTC. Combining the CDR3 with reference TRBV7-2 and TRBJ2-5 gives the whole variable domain GAGVSQSPSNKVTEKGKDVELRCDPISGHTALYWYRQSLGQGLEFLIYFQGNSAPDKSGLPSDRFSAERTGGSVSTLTIQRTQQEDSAVYLCASTNPGGGRGETQYFGPGTRLLVL.

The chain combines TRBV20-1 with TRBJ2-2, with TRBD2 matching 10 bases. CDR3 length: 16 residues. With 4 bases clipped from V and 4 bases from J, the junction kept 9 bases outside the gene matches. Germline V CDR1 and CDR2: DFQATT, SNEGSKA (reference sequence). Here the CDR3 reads CSAIRGTSVRTGELFF. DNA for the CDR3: TGCAGTGCTATTCGGGGGACTAGCGTACGCACCGGGGAGCTGTTTTTT.

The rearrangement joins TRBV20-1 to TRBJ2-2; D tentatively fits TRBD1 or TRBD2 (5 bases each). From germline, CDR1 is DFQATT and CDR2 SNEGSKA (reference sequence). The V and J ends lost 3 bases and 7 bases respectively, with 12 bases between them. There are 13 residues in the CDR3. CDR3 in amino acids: CSARGDVGGELFF. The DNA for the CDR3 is TGCAGTGCTAGGGGGGACGTGGGCGGGGAGCTGTTTTTT.

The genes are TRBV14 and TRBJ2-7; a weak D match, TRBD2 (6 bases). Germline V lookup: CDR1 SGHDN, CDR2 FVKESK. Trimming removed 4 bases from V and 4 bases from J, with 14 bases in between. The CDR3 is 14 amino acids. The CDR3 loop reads CASSPIGGQYEQYF. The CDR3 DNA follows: TGTGCCAGCAGCCCCATTGGAGGGCAGTACGAGCAGTACTTC.

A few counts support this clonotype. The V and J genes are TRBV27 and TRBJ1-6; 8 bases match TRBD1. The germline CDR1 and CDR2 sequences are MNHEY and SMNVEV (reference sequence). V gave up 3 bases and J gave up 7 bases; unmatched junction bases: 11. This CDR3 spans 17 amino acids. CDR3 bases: TGTGCCAGCAGTTTTGGACAGGGTGGGACCCTAAATTCACCCCTCCACTTT. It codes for CASSFGQGGTLNSPLHF.

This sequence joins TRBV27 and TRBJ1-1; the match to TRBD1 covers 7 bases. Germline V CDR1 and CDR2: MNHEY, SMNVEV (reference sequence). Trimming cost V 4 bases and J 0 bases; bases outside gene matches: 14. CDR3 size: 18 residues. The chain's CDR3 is CASSSRRQGNWVNTEAFF. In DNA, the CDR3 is TGTGCCAGCAGTTCCCGCCGACAGGGTAATTGGGTGAACACTGAAGCTTTCTTT.

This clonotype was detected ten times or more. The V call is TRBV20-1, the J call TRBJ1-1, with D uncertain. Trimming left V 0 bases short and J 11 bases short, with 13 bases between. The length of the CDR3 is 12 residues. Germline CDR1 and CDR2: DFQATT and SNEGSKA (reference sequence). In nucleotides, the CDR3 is TGCAGTGCTAGAGATCTATGGTTAGGCGCTTTCTTT. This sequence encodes CSARDLWLGAFF.

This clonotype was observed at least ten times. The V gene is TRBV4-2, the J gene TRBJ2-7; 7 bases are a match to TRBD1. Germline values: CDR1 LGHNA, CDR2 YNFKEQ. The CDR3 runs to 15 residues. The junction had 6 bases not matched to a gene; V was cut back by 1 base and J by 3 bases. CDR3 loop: CASSQVEGAIYEQYF. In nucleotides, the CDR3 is TGTGCCAGCAGCCAAGTAGAGGGGGCCATCTACGAGCAGTACTTC.

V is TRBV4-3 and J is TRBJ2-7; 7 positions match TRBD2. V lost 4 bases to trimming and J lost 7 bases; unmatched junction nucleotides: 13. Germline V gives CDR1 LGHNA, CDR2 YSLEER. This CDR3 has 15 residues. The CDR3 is CASSRGGLSGVEQYF. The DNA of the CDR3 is TGCGCCAGCAGCCGGGGAGGGCTCTCTGGGGTAGAGCAGTACTTC.

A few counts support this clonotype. CDR3 loop: CASSSRWPENQPQHF. The CDR3, as DNA: TGTGCCAGCAGCTCAAGGTGGCCGGAAAATCAGCCCCAGCATTTT. V usage is TRBV7-2 and J usage is TRBJ1-5; D remains ambiguous. The CDR3 totals 15 residues. Trimming took off 4 bases at V and 4 bases at J, with 14 bases between the two ends. The germline V gene encodes CDR1 SGHTA and CDR2 FQGNSA. Supplemented by reference TRBV7-2 and TRBJ1-5, the full variable domain reads GAGVSQSPSNKVTEKGKDVELRCDPISGHTALYWYRQSLGQGLEFLIYFQGNSAPDKSGLPSDRFSAERTGGSVSTLTIQRTQQEDSAVYLCASSSRWPENQPQHFGDGTRLSIL.

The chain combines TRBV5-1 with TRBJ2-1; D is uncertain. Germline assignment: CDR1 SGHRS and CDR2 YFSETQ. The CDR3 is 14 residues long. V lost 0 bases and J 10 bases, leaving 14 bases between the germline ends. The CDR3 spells CASSLEVGKGEQFF. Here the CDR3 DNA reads TGCGCCAGCAGCTTGGAAGTGGGAAAGGGAGAGCAGTTCTTC. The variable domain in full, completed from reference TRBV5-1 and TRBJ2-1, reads KAGVTQTPRYLIKTRGQQVTLSCSPISGHRSVSWYQQTPGQGLQFLFEYFSETQRNKGNFPGRFSGRQFSNSRSEMNVSTLELGDSALYLCASSLEVGKGEQFFGPGTRLTVL.